This T cell receptor (beta chain) was captured by sequencing in a study of T-cell reconstitution after alpha-beta-depleted transplantation in children. The CDR3 consists of 16 residues. V lost 0 bases and J lost 4, with 13 bases in between. The germline V gene encodes CDR1 LGHNA and CDR2 YNFKEQ. This clonotype showed up many times. Unique molecular identifiers were built into the TCRbeta library. TCRdb re-analysed the PCR reads in MiXCR, keeping a single row per CDR3 protein. The profile covers about 230,000 distinct CDR3 sequences, with roughly 9% appearing a single time and 5% to 7% taken by the ten largest.

The origin of this receptor is a human donor who donated a stem cell graft to a child with acute lymphoblastic leukemia. The sample in question was PBMCs from the stem cell graft donor, obtained from the stem cell graft. This chain connects TRBV4-2 to TRBJ1-3, with D perhaps TRBD1 (5 bases). The CDR3 here is CASSQEVGANGNTIYF. CDR3 bases: TGTGCCAGCAGCCAAGAGGTTGGGGCGAACGGAAACACCATATATTTT.